A selection of T cell receptor beta chains follows, all from one sample in a study of cytomegalovirus exposure and HLA in healthy donors. Sequencing used immunoSEQ multiplex PCR; TCRdb keeps in-frame clones, though not all of them. The sample consists of tens of thousands of clones, approximately 93% of them appearing once. Sequencing input: PBMCs. The receptor set was obtained from a woman in her 30s in good health and CMV-seropositive. CDR3s leave out the opening cysteine and the closing phenylalanine or tryptophan. Each record gives: V gene, J gene, CDR3 protein.

v_gene: TRBV29-1
j_gene: TRBJ2-7
CDR3aa: SVERPGQGAREQY

v_gene: TRBV5-6
j_gene: TRBJ2-4
CDR3aa: ASSATGAGSKNIQY

v_gene: TRBV6-6
j_gene: TRBJ1-1
CDR3aa: ASSRQGSSTEAF

v_gene: TRBV21-1
j_gene: TRBJ2-7
CDR3aa: ASRGITGSRPTYEQY

v_gene: TRBV2
j_gene: TRBJ2-7
CDR3aa: ASSLGTVYEQY

v_gene: TRBV9
j_gene: TRBJ2-1
CDR3aa: ASSVGLARSQRERYNEQF

v_gene: TRBV6-5
j_gene: TRBJ1-5
CDR3aa: ASVWDYSNQPQH

v_gene: TRBV13
j_gene: TRBJ1-4
CDR3aa: ASSITGGVAEEKLF

v_gene: TRBV19
j_gene: TRBJ2-7
CDR3aa: ASSIGQDYEQY

v_gene: TRBV30
j_gene: TRBJ2-4
CDR3aa: AWSLTGGRNIQY

v_gene: TRBV11-2
j_gene: TRBJ1-2
CDR3aa: ASSLDRLELGPHGYT

v_gene: TRBV10-2
j_gene: TRBJ2-3
CDR3aa: ASSQTLAHTDTQY

v_gene: TRBV27
j_gene: TRBJ2-5
CDR3aa: ASSSGRTLEKETQY

v_gene: TRBV7-9
j_gene: TRBJ2-3
CDR3aa: ASRLTTWGTDTQY

v_gene: TRBV6-5
j_gene: TRBJ1-2
CDR3aa: ASSYLGPGDIYGYT

v_gene: TRBV28
j_gene: TRBJ2-7
CDR3aa: ASSWDTLSSYEQY

v_gene: TRBV5-4
j_gene: TRBJ2-1
CDR3aa: ASNVEATSSYNEQF

v_gene: TRBV30
j_gene: TRBJ1-1
CDR3aa: AWTQDRGLVAEAF

v_gene: TRBV30
j_gene: TRBJ2-1
CDR3aa: AWRKAGAYNEQF

v_gene: TRBV30
j_gene: TRBJ2-1
CDR3aa: AWSVGGTGDHEQF

v_gene: TRBV7-2
j_gene: TRBJ2-5
CDR3aa: ASSLHSTSWETQY

v_gene: TRBV7-8
j_gene: TRBJ2-7
CDR3aa: ASSRTSGSYEQY

v_gene: TRBV6-6
j_gene: TRBJ2-1
CDR3aa: ASSYSRGNNEQF

v_gene: TRBV6-6
j_gene: TRBJ2-7
CDR3aa: ASSYRDNYEQY

v_gene: TRBV27
j_gene: TRBJ2-7
CDR3aa: ASSLNRGLPYYEQY

v_gene: TRBV18
j_gene: TRBJ1-4
CDR3aa: ASSEGALNEKLF

v_gene: TRBV7-8
j_gene: TRBJ2-7
CDR3aa: ASSPPDRALYEQY

v_gene: TRBV2
j_gene: TRBJ2-7
CDR3aa: ASRNRVPYSYEQY

v_gene: TRBV30
j_gene: TRBJ1-1
CDR3aa: AWGDREDTEAF

v_gene: TRBV5-1
j_gene: TRBJ1-1
CDR3aa: ASSLARGSSRGDTEAF

v_gene: TRBV6-1
j_gene: TRBJ1-1
CDR3aa: AGRQGGPLNTEAF

v_gene: TRBV4-3
j_gene: TRBJ1-4
CDR3aa: ASSQNREVNEKLF

v_gene: TRBV5-6
j_gene: TRBJ1-1
CDR3aa: ASSADRATEAF

v_gene: TRBV7-2
j_gene: TRBJ2-3
CDR3aa: ASSLDRGRTDTQY

v_gene: TRBV2
j_gene: TRBJ2-2
CDR3aa: ASIYRVLGYRTGELF

v_gene: TRBV28
j_gene: TRBJ2-4
CDR3aa: ASSLQGALNIQY

v_gene: TRBV5-5
j_gene: TRBJ2-6
CDR3aa: ASSLGPTGTGANVLT

v_gene: TRBV6-5
j_gene: TRBJ2-1
CDR3aa: ASSRGLTYNEQF

v_gene: TRBV5-8
j_gene: TRBJ2-3
CDR3aa: ASSGGTSGNTDTQY

v_gene: TRBV5-1
j_gene: TRBJ2-7
CDR3aa: ASSSPTGHYEQY

v_gene: TRBV10-3
j_gene: TRBJ2-1
CDR3aa: AISDSGGDYNEQF

v_gene: TRBV7-9
j_gene: TRBJ2-7
CDR3aa: ASSGTSGSYEQY

v_gene: TRBV7-2
j_gene: TRBJ1-1
CDR3aa: ASSGGVGFEAF

v_gene: TRBV6-5
j_gene: TRBJ2-5
CDR3aa: ASSRGETQY

v_gene: TRBV11-2
j_gene: TRBJ2-3
CDR3aa: ASSALRSTDTQY

v_gene: TRBV30
j_gene: TRBJ1-5
CDR3aa: AWRQGLGQPQH

v_gene: TRBV19
j_gene: TRBJ2-1
CDR3aa: ASSMGRREGRKNEQF

v_gene: TRBV5-1
j_gene: TRBJ2-5
CDR3aa: ASTNRGHQETQY

v_gene: TRBV27
j_gene: TRBJ1-5
CDR3aa: ASSSRAGRGNQPQH